The 31 T cell receptor beta chains below all came from one sample that was sequenced in a study of T cells in Graves' hyperthyroidism and ophthalmopathy. RNA transcripts yielded amplified TCR beta CDR3 regions. HTBI primers were the set used in a first-round RT-PCR of the TCR CDR3. TCRdb re-derived calls from the multiplex PCR reads in MiXCR, one entry per CDR3 protein. In the table there are a few hundred thousand distinct CDR3 sequences, more than 12% of which are singletons. Sequences were obtained from blood. The source is a woman aged 40 to 50 with Graves' hyperthyroidism that later progressed to Graves' ophthalmopathy.

This clonotype was observed many times. The chain links TRBV10-3 to TRBJ2-5; possible D gene TRBD1, 5 bases. Germline V gene lookup returns CDR1 ENHRY and CDR2 SYGVKD. The CDR3 is made up of 12 amino acids. V lost 6 bases and J lost 3, with 8 bases in between. The DNA of the CDR3 is TGTGCCATCAGAGGGGCAGAAGAGACCCAGTACTTC. It yields the protein CAIRGAEETQYF.

This clonotype has ten or more counts. This chain joins TRBV18 and TRBJ2-3; 7 bases are shared with TRBD1. Germline V gene data show CDR1 as KGHSH and CDR2 as LQKENI. The CDR3 totals 20 residues. V was pared by 3 bases and J by 10 bases, with 28 bases of the junction left unmatched. The CDR3: CASSPRQIPIQGQKAPSQYF. The CDR3 DNA reads as TGTGCCAGCTCACCGCGCCAGATTCCGATACAGGGGCAGAAGGCCCCTTCGCAGTATTTT.

This clonotype was detected many times. J is TRBJ2-5 and V is TRBV3-1; 10 bases agree with TRBD1. The CDR3 spans 15 residues. CDR1 is LGHDT and CDR2 is YNNKEL in the germline V gene (reference sequence). The ends lost 4 bases at V and 4 bases at J; junction bases unmatched: 6. The CDR3 is CASSRDRGPRETQYF. In DNA, the CDR3 is TGTGCCAGCAGCCGGGACAGGGGACCCAGAGAGACCCAGTACTTC.

This clonotype has at least ten counts. The CDR3 nucleotides read TGTGCCAGCAGCTTTTACGAAGGGGCGACCGAAAGAGGGGCCAACGTCCTGACTTTC. Translating gives CASSFYEGATERGANVLTF. V usage is TRBV7-4 and J usage is TRBJ2-6; possibly TRBD1 for D (5 bases). V lost 3 bases to trimming and J lost 4 bases, with 22 bases between them. This CDR3 has 19 residues. CDR1 is SGHVT and CDR2 is SQSDAQ in the germline V gene.

This clonotype was found many times. The rearrangement links TRBV18 to TRBJ2-7; 7 nucleotides align to TRBD1. V dropped 3 bases and J dropped 2; count of bases not matched to a gene: 4. Per germline, CDR1 KGHSH and CDR2 LQKENI. CDR3 length: 14 amino acids. CDR3 bases: TGTGCCAGCTCACCGACCCAGGGGGCCTACGAGCAGTACTTC. Translating gives CASSPTQGAYEQYF.

Many counts were recorded for this clonotype. The chain joins TRBV12-5 to TRBJ1-1; 8 bases are a match to TRBD1. V shed 6 bases, J shed 4 bases, and the junction held 10 bases outside the gene matches. Germline loops: CDR1 LGHNT, CDR2 FRNRAP. CDR3 length equals 15 residues. The CDR3 loop is CASGTRSGGPTEAFF. DNA for the CDR3: TGTGCTAGTGGGACCAGATCAGGGGGCCCCACTGAAGCTTTCTTT. The complete variable domain, with remaining parts taken from reference TRBV12-5 and TRBJ1-1, reads DARVTQTPRHKVTEMGQEVTMRCQPILGHNTVFWYRQTMMQGLELLAYFRNRAPLDDSGMPKDRFSAEMPDATLATLKIQPSEPRDSAVYFCASGTRSGGPTEAFFGQGTRLTVV.

This clonotype was counted many times. The chain links TRBV7-3 to TRBJ2-7; D is possibly TRBD2 (5 bases). The CDR3 is 16 residues long. The germline V gene encodes CDR1 SGHTA and CDR2 FQGTGA. The V gene lost 4 bases and the J gene lost 1 base, with 17 bases spanning the gap. This chain's CDR3 is CASSYPHGMWSYEQYF. CDR3 bases: TGTGCCAGCAGCTACCCCCACGGGATGTGGTCCTACGAGCAGTACTTC. Looking up the rest from reference TRBV7-3 and TRBJ2-7 gives the full variable domain: GAGVSQTPSNKVTEKGKYVELRCDPISGHTALYWYRQSLGQGPEFLIYFQGTGAADDSGLPNDRFFAVRPEGSVSTLKIQRTERGDSAVYLCASSYPHGMWSYEQYFGPGTRLTVT.

With respect to this clonotype: A much larger clone lies a single base off, so this may be a read error. The chain is built from TRBV12-3 or TRBV12-4 and TRBJ1-4, with 11 positions matching TRBD1. The CDR3 covers 15 residues. CDR3 DNA: TGTGCCAGCAGTCCAGGGACAGGGGGGAATGGAAAACTGTTTTTT. Its protein is CASSPGTGGNGKLFF.

The table lists this clonotype with many counts. The chain employs TRBV2 and TRBJ2-2, with TRBD2 identical over 12 bases. The CDR3 is made up of 15 amino acids. CDR1 and CDR2 (germline): SNHLY, FYNNEI. V gave up 2 bases and J gave up 6 bases; unmatched junction bases: 1. Written as DNA, the CDR3 is TGTGCCAGCAGTGAACTAGCGGGAGGGCCCGGGGAGCTGTTTTTT. Its translation is CASSELAGGPGELFF.

The gene calls are TRBV7-9 and TRBJ2-2; D not certain. The V end was cut by 1 base, the J end by 9 bases, with 9 bases between. This CDR3 has 13 residues. CDR1 is SEHNR and CDR2 is FQNEAQ in the germline V gene (reference sequence). CDR3 protein: CASSLESDRELFF. The DNA of the CDR3 is TGTGCCAGCAGCTTAGAAAGCGACCGGGAGCTGTTTTTT. The variable domain in full, completed from reference TRBV7-9 and TRBJ2-2, reads DTGVSQNPRHKITKRGQNVTFRCDPISEHNRLYWYRQTLGQGPEFLTYFQNEAQLEKSRLLSDRFSAERPKGSFSTLEIQRTEQGDSAMYLCASSLESDRELFFGEGSRLTVL.

With regard to this clonotype: Since a much larger clone is just one base distant, this may be a read error. The chain joins TRBV9 to TRBJ1-2; D unclear. Germline CDR1 SGDLS, CDR2 YYNGEE. The CDR3 loop spans 15 amino acids. V shed 0 bases and J shed 10 bases, with 19 bases lying between them. CDR3 bases: TGTGCCAGCAGCGTAGGTAGTAGCCAAACTTCTGACTACACCTTC. It translates to CASSVGSSQTSDYTF.

This clonotype was seen ten or more times. This chain links TRBV28 with TRBJ1-5, with TRBD1 matching 7 bases. Germline V gene sequence: CDR1 MDHEN, CDR2 SYDVKM. J was trimmed by 3 bases and V by 4 bases; bases with no gene match: 3. The CDR3 runs to 14 residues. CDR3: CASSSQGNNQPQHF. CDR3 coding DNA: TGTGCCAGCAGTTCACAGGGGAACAATCAGCCCCAGCATTTT. Based on the CDR3 plus reference TRBV28 and TRBJ1-5, the full variable domain is DVKVTQSSRYLVKRTGEKVFLECVQDMDHENMFWYRQDPGLGLRLIYFSYDVKMKEKGDIPEGYSVSREKKERFSLILESASTNQTSMYLCASSSQGNNQPQHFGDGTRLSIL.

This clonotype was counted many times. The chain couples TRBV5-1 to TRBJ1-4, with 8 bases matching TRBD1. Germline CDR1 is SGHRS and CDR2 is YFSETQ. The junction had 11 bases not matched to a gene; V was cut back by 0 bases and J by 10 bases. There are 16 residues in the CDR3. The CDR3 is CASSLVRQGARGKLFF. DNA for the CDR3: TGCGCCAGCAGCTTGGTCCGGCAGGGGGCGCGTGGAAAACTGTTTTTT.

V is TRBV27 and J is TRBJ1-3; possibly TRBD1 for D (6 bases). Trimming took 3 bases from V and 1 from J, leaving 10 bases between them. Per the germline V gene, CDR1 is MNHEY and CDR2 is SMNVEV (reference sequence). The CDR3 contains 15 residues. CDR3 in amino acids: CASSLRGASGNTIYF. The CDR3 DNA reads TGTGCCAGCAGTTTGCGGGGGGCTTCTGGAAACACCATATATTTT.

The chain recombines TRBV7-9 with TRBJ1-2, with a weak D call TRBD1 (6 bases). Between the trimmed V and J ends, which lost 8 bases and 4 bases, there was a span of 11 bases. From germline, CDR1 is SEHNR and CDR2 FQNEAQ (reference sequence). The CDR3 sequence is 12 residues long. In DNA form, the CDR3 reads TGTGCCAGCCGGCGGACAGTCTATGGCTACACCTTC. It is translated as CASRRTVYGYTF.

This clonotype was observed many times. The rearrangement joins TRBV5-1 to TRBJ2-3; the match to TRBD2 covers 12 bases. Germline assignment: CDR1 SGHRS and CDR2 YFSETQ. J gave up 9 bases and V 1 base, and 9 bases lay outside the gene matches. CDR3 size: 16 residues. CDR3 in amino acids: CASSLFLAGGPSTQYF. CDR3 DNA sequence: TGCGCCAGCAGCTTGTTCCTAGCGGGAGGGCCCTCAACGCAGTATTTT. The whole variable domain, remainder taken from reference TRBV5-1 and TRBJ2-3, is KAGVTQTPRYLIKTRGQQVTLSCSPISGHRSVSWYQQTPGQGLQFLFEYFSETQRNKGNFPGRFSGRQFSNSRSEMNVSTLELGDSALYLCASSLFLAGGPSTQYFGPGTRLTVL.

This clonotype was observed at least ten times. This rearrangement joins TRBV25-1 to TRBJ2-3; D is uncertain. The germline V gene has CDR1 MGHDK and CDR2 SYGVNS. With 8 bases removed from V and 2 bases from J, the gap between germline ends came to 11 bases. The CDR3 covers 13 residues. The CDR3 DNA is TGTGCCAGCTTATCAGGCTTCACAGATACGCAGTATTTT. Translating gives CASLSGFTDTQYF.

This clonotype was counted at least ten times. The chain recombines TRBV20-1 with TRBJ2-3; the match to TRBD2 covers 7 bases. The V segment lost 5 bases and the J segment 2 bases; nucleotides outside the gene matches: 7. The germline CDR1 and CDR2 sequences are DFQATT and SNEGSKA (reference sequence). This CDR3 is 14 amino acids long. CDR3 residues: CSAGGLQDTDTQYF. Here the CDR3 DNA reads TGCAGTGCTGGGGGACTACAGGACACAGATACGCAGTATTTT.

This clonotype was seen repeatedly, ten times or more. A much bigger clone sits one base away, suggesting this may be a read error. This chain links TRBV12-3 or TRBV12-4 with TRBJ1-2; TRBD1 might be the D (5 bases). Trimming left V 6 bases short and J 0 bases short, with 11 bases between. The CDR3 contains 14 residues. The CDR3 nucleotides read TGTGCCAGCAGGGGACGGGCCGCTAACTATGGCTACACCTTC. Translating gives CASRGRAANYGYTF.

This clonotype has just one count. V is TRBV28 and J is TRBJ2-1; TRBD2 agrees at 12 bases. CDR1 is MDHEN, CDR2 SYDVKM, per germline. The CDR3 sequence is 18 residues long. V was clipped by 3 bases and J by 4 bases; unmatched bases: 10. CDR3 sequence: CASSFMWRTSGTYNEQFF. In DNA, the CDR3 is TGTGCCAGCAGTTTTATGTGGCGGACTAGCGGGACTTACAATGAGCAGTTCTTC. The full variable domain, with the rest looked up from reference TRBV28 and TRBJ2-1, is DVKVTQSSRYLVKRTGEKVFLECVQDMDHENMFWYRQDPGLGLRLIYFSYDVKMKEKGDIPEGYSVSREKKERFSLILESASTNQTSMYLCASSFMWRTSGTYNEQFFGPGTRLTVL.

This clonotype was seen a handful of times. This chain joins TRBV18 and TRBJ2-1; unclear D gene. Trimming took 3 bases from V and 8 from J, leaving 14 bases between them. CDR3 length: 14 residues. Per the germline V gene, CDR1 is KGHSH and CDR2 is LQKENI. The CDR3 here is CASSPPTAFHEQFF. Written as DNA, the CDR3 is TGTGCCAGCTCACCGCCTACAGCCTTCCATGAGCAGTTCTTC.

This clonotype occurred many times. V usage is TRBV29-1 and J usage is TRBJ2-1; the D is unclear. Between the trimmed V and J ends, which lost 7 bases and 9 bases, there was a span of 16 bases. CDR3 size: 12 residues. Looked up from germline, CDR1 is SQVTM and CDR2 is ANQGSEA. DNA of the CDR3: TGCAGCGCCATGCTATTCACAAGTGAGCAGTTCTTC. Its protein is CSAMLFTSEQFF.

The table lists this clonotype with many counts. This sequence joins TRBV20-1 and TRBJ2-1; D may be TRBD1 (7 bases). The CDR3 is made up of 14 amino acids. The V and J ends lost 5 bases and 0 bases respectively, with 11 bases between them. Germline V gene lookup returns CDR1 DFQATT and CDR2 SNEGSKA (reference sequence). The DNA of the CDR3 is TGCAGTGCTTCGGGGGACAGCTCCTACAATGAGCAGTTCTTC. Translated, it gives CSASGDSSYNEQFF.

There are many counts of this clonotype. This sequence joins TRBV3-1 and TRBJ1-5; D might be TRBD1 (5 bases). The CDR3 is 13 amino acids. Germline V gene data show CDR1 as LGHDT and CDR2 as YNNKEL (reference sequence). Trimming took 3 bases from V and 5 from J, leaving 8 bases between them. The CDR3 DNA is TGTGCCAGCAGCCACGGGGGATATCAGCCCCAGCATTTT. Its protein is CASSHGGYQPQHF.

This clonotype showed up many times. The chain carries TRBV25-1 and TRBJ1-1, with D tentatively TRBD1 (5 bases). Looked up from germline, CDR1 is MGHDK and CDR2 is SYGVNS. Trimming stripped 3 bases from V and 1 base from J, with 12 bases between. This CDR3 comprises 15 residues. This CDR3 reads CASSDPRTRNTEAFF. The CDR3 DNA follows: TGTGCCAGCAGTGACCCAAGGACAAGGAACACTGAAGCTTTCTTT.

The chain recombines TRBV24-1 with TRBJ2-3; no definite D call. The CDR3 contains 16 residues. Trimming stripped 4 bases from V and 3 bases from J, with 16 bases between. Germline V gene lookup returns CDR1 KGHDR and CDR2 SFDVKD. For the CDR3, the DNA is TGTGCCACCAGTGACCCCACCGCGTTGGGGACAGATACGCAGTATTTT. This encodes CATSDPTALGTDTQYF.

V and J are TRBV5-1 and TRBJ2-1; a weak D match, TRBD1 (5 bases). The CDR3 loop spans 14 amino acids. CDR1 and CDR2 (germline): SGHRS, YFSETQ. With 2 bases removed from V and 3 bases from J, the gap between germline ends came to 9 bases. The CDR3 here is CASSFRGNYNEQFF. In DNA, the CDR3 is TGCGCCAGCAGCTTTAGGGGTAACTACAATGAGCAGTTCTTC.

Many counts were recorded for this clonotype. This chain links TRBV5-1 with TRBJ1-1; D is unresolved. This CDR3 has 13 residues. Germline V gene sequence: CDR1 SGHRS, CDR2 YFSETQ. Trimming took off 3 bases at V and 2 bases at J, with 8 bases between the two ends. The DNA of the CDR3 is TGCGCCAGCAGCTATGACGGCAACACTGAAGCTTTCTTT. Its translation: CASSYDGNTEAFF.

This clonotype has a count of ten or more. This chain joins TRBV7-3 and TRBJ2-5, with 11 bases lining up with TRBD2. Germline V gene lookup returns CDR1 SGHTA and CDR2 FQGTGA. This CDR3 spans 14 amino acids. V lost 5 bases, J lost 5 bases, and 4 bases stayed unmatched. CDR3 residues: CASSRSGRGETQYF. In DNA, the CDR3 is TGTGCCAGCAGCCGTAGCGGGAGGGGGGAGACCCAGTACTTC. Full variable domain (rest looked up from reference TRBV7-3 and TRBJ2-5): GAGVSQTPSNKVTEKGKYVELRCDPISGHTALYWYRQSLGQGPEFLIYFQGTGAADDSGLPNDRFFAVRPEGSVSTLKIQRTERGDSAVYLCASSRSGRGETQYFGPGTRLLVL.

This clonotype was seen a few times. The chain carries TRBV4-1 and TRBJ2-4; TRBD2 agrees at 13 bases. Germline V gene data show CDR1 as MGHRA and CDR2 as YSYEKL. The J segment lost 0 bases and the V segment lost 0 bases, leaving 17 bases of the junction unmatched. The CDR3 is made up of 23 amino acids. CDR3 protein: CASSQDPVTPGLAGDQAKNIQYF. CDR3 DNA sequence: TGCGCCAGCAGCCAAGATCCGGTGACGCCTGGACTAGCGGGAGACCAAGCCAAAAACATTCAGTACTTC.

This clonotype was recorded many times. V is TRBV3-1 and J is TRBJ2-7; possibly TRBD1 or TRBD2 for D (6 bases each). The V gene lost 3 bases and the J gene lost 3 bases, with 15 bases spanning the gap. Germline loops: CDR1 LGHDT, CDR2 YNNKEL (reference sequence). CDR3 length: 15 residues. The CDR3 nucleotides are TGTGCCAGCAGCCATACAGGGTGGAGGGGCTACGAGCAGTACTTC. It yields the protein CASSHTGWRGYEQYF.